Each of the 9 T cell receptor beta chains below was sequenced from the same sample in a study of metastatic and nonmetastatic thyroid tumors. Before thyroid surgery, none of the patients had received any treatment. With MiXCR, TCRdb called clones anew from the PCR reads. The sample has under 20,000 clones; 26% are singletons. Sequenced input: tumor tissue. The receptor source for this set is a female donor with papillary thyroid cancer or a benign thyroid nodule (not recorded which). Some clones in this sample may be carry-over from other donors' samples.

This clone was counted at least ten times. The rearrangement links TRBV20-1 to TRBJ2-5; TRBD1 matches at 10 bases. Trimming removed 3 bases from V and 5 bases from J; junction bases left unmatched: 9. The CDR3 runs 15 residues. Looked up from germline, CDR1 is DFQATT and CDR2 is SNEGSKA (reference sequence). CDR3 amino acids: CSARGTGAVRETQYF. Written as DNA, the CDR3 is TGCAGTGCTAGGGGGACAGGGGCGGTACGGGAGACCCAGTACTTC.

The table lists this clone with many counts. The chain employs TRBV5-6 and TRBJ1-1; the D is unclear. The length of the CDR3 is 14 residues. Germline V gene lookup returns CDR1 SGHDT and CDR2 YYEEEE. Trimming removed 3 bases from V and 3 bases from J, with 12 bases in between. This CDR3 is CASSSVSVHTEAFF. In DNA form, the CDR3 reads TGTGCCAGCAGCTCCGTGTCTGTTCACACTGAAGCTTTCTTT.

The chain employs TRBV27 and TRBJ1-5, with TRBD1 matching over 8 bases. Germline V gene data show CDR1 as MNHEY and CDR2 as SMNVEV (reference sequence). J lost 2 bases, V lost 6 bases, and 9 bases had no gene match. CDR3 size: 16 residues. CDR3 protein: CASRQTGVAGNQPQHF. In DNA, the CDR3 is TGTGCCAGCAGGCAGACAGGGGTCGCGGGCAATCAGCCCCAGCATTTT.

This clone has at least ten counts. The CDR3 DNA is TGCAGTGCTAGAGATGGCAGGGCGTTCTCCTACGAGCAGTACTTC. It is translated as CSARDGRAFSYEQYF. The chain joins TRBV20-1 to TRBJ2-7; a weak D match, TRBD1 (5 bases). Germline V CDR1 and CDR2: DFQATT, SNEGSKA (reference sequence). The germline V and J ends were trimmed by 0 bases and 0 bases, with 12 bases remaining between them. This CDR3 has 15 residues.

The chain couples TRBV2 to TRBJ2-3; TRBD1 or TRBD2 may be the D gene (6 bases each). CDR1 SNHLY and CDR2 FYNNEI come from the germline V gene. V was shortened by 6 bases and J by 0 bases, with 10 bases between the two germline ends. CDR3 length equals 14 residues. The CDR3 coding sequence is TGTGCCAGCAGACCGGGGGCGAGCACAGATACGCAGTATTTT. It encodes CASRPGASTDTQYF.

This clone was observed at least ten times. The V call is TRBV24-1, the J call TRBJ2-1, with a weak D call TRBD1 (5 bases). The germline gives CDR1 KGHDR, CDR2 SFDVKD. Trimming removed 2 bases at V and 7 bases at J, with 11 bases between. The CDR3 is 14 residues long. The CDR3: CATSDSPRTNEQFF. The CDR3 DNA is TGTGCCACCAGTGATTCACCTAGGACAAATGAGCAGTTCTTC.

The table lists this clone with many counts. This may be a read error: a much more frequent sequence differs by one nucleotide. This rearrangement joins TRBV30 to TRBJ2-3; 8 nucleotides line up with TRBD2. V shed 3 bases and J 4 bases; nucleotides not matched to a gene: 6. The CDR3 extends over 14 amino acids. CDR1 is GTSNPN, CDR2 SVGIG, per germline (reference sequence). The CDR3 spells CAWRVSGEADTQYF. The DNA of the CDR3 is TGTGCCTGGAGGGTTAGCGGGGAGGCAGATACGCAGTATTTT.

Concerning this clone itself: Since a much larger clone is just one base distant, this may be a read error. The chain is built from TRBV6-5 and TRBJ2-7; no clear D. Germline V lookup: CDR1 MNHEY, CDR2 SVGAGI. The CDR3 loop spans 13 amino acids. The CDR3 DNA is TGTGCCAGCAGTTACCGCGAAACCTACAAGCAGTACTTC. Amino acids: CASSYRETYKQYF.

This clone came up many times. The chain links TRBV5-1 to TRBJ2-5, with 8 bases that match TRBD1. The V gene end was trimmed by 4 bases and the J gene end by 1 base; junction bases not matched to a gene: 6. CDR1 is SGHRS and CDR2 is YFSETQ in the germline V gene. CDR3 length equals 15 residues. This chain's CDR3 is CASSRGTGGQETQYF. The CDR3 region has the DNA TGCGCCAGCAGCCGAGGTACAGGGGGCCAAGAGACCCAGTACTTC.